This T cell receptor beta chain was documented in a study of blood T cell repertoires in COVID-19. Profiling relied on immunoSEQ multiplex PCR, and the TCRdb table lists in-frame clones only, not all of them. The repertoire consists of 90,000 to 130,000 clones, with roughly 91% occurring once and the leading ten covering 3% to 3.5%. In germline, CDR1 is SGHRS, CDR2 YFSETQ. The CDR3 runs to 16 residues. The ends were cut back, 4 bases at V and 3 bases at J, with 18 bases in the middle. The J gene is TRBJ2-3, the V gene TRBV5-1; perhaps TRBD2 as D (6 bases). The TCR comes from a woman between 45 and 65 years old with acute or convalescent COVID-19. Source material: peripheral blood. CDR3 bases: TGCGCCAGCAGCGTTCGGACGGTCCGGGGGACAGATACGCAGTATTTT. This encodes CASSVRTVRGTDTQYF.